This is a list of T cell receptor beta chains from one sample in a study of cytomegalovirus exposure and HLA in healthy donors. Profiling relied on immunoSEQ multiplex PCR, and the TCRdb table lists in-frame clones only, not all of them. The sample holds around 300,000 clones, about 87% seen once. The specimen was PBMCs. These receptor sequences come from a woman aged 18-30 years in good health and CMV-seronegative. CDR3s include the opening cysteine and the closing phenylalanine or tryptophan. A D gene is named only where the DNA matches it firmly. Clone size is stated in some rows and not others, as once, few, many or a class when expanded.

D gene,J gene,V gene,clone size,CDR3 DNA,CDR3 protein
TRBD1,TRBJ2-7,TRBV14,.,TGTGCCAGCAGCCAATACCCGGGACAGGGGTCCTACGAGCAGTACTTC,CASSQYPGQGSYEQYF
.,TRBJ2-1,TRBV27,.,TGTGCCAGCAGTTTAATCTGGCAACCAAGCTCCTACAATGAGCAGTTCTTC,CASSLIWQPSSYNEQFF
.,TRBJ1-2,TRBV2,.,TGTGCCAGCAGTGTCATACTCTTTGGCTACACCTTC,CASSVILFGYTF
.,TRBJ2-1,TRBV6-6,.,TGTGCCAGCAGTTCGGTTTACAATGAGCAGTTCTTC,CASSSVYNEQFF
TRBD1,TRBJ1-1,TRBV10-2,.,TGCGCCAGCAGCAGGGGGCCTGAAGCTTTCTTT,CASSRGPEAFF
.,TRBJ2-7,TRBV2,once,TGTGCCAGCAAACAGGGTCTTAACTCCTACGAGCAGTACTTC,CASKQGLNSYEQYF
.,TRBJ2-7,TRBV7-3,.,TGTGCCAGCAGCCCGCAGAACTCCTACGAGCAGTACTTC,CASSPQNSYEQYF
.,TRBJ2-1,TRBV18,.,TGTGCCAGCTCTAAGGGGGGGCTATACAATGAGCAATTCTTC,CASSKGGLYNEQFF
TRBD2,TRBJ2-5,TRBV6-5,.,TGTGCCAGCTCCCCGGCGGGGGGGTCCCAAGAGACCCAGTACTTC,CASSPAGGSQETQYF
.,TRBJ1-5,TRBV30,once,TGTGCCTGGAGCACCGGGGTCTTTAGCAATCAGCCCCAGCATTTT,CAWSTGVFSNQPQHF
.,TRBJ2-7,TRBV20-1,.,TGCAGTGCCAGAGGTTCCTTCGAGCAGTACTTC,CSARGSFEQYF
.,TRBJ2-5,TRBV4-1,.,TGCGCCAGCAGCCAAGATGACGTGGCGGCAACTCAAGAGACCCAGTACTTC,CASSQDDVAATQETQYF
.,TRBJ1-3,TRBV29-1,.,TGCAGCGTCCACGGGGACTCTGGAAACACCATATATTTT,CSVHGDSGNTIYF
TRBD1,TRBJ1-5,TRBV4-1,.,TGCGCCAGCAGCCAAGATGCTGGACAGGGGAATCAGCCCCAGCATTTT,CASSQDAGQGNQPQHF
TRBD1,TRBJ1-2,TRBV15,once,TGTGCCACCAGCAGAGTAGGACAGGGGAGTGGCTACACCTTC,CATSRVGQGSGYTF
TRBD1,TRBJ2-5,TRBV5-6,.,TGTGCCAGCAGCCCTGGACAGGGGAAGACCCAGTACTTC,CASSPGQGKTQYF
.,TRBJ1-3,TRBV6-1,.,TGTGCCAGCAGCGAAAGGGGACCGGGAGCTGGAAACACCATATATTTT,CASSERGPGAGNTIYF